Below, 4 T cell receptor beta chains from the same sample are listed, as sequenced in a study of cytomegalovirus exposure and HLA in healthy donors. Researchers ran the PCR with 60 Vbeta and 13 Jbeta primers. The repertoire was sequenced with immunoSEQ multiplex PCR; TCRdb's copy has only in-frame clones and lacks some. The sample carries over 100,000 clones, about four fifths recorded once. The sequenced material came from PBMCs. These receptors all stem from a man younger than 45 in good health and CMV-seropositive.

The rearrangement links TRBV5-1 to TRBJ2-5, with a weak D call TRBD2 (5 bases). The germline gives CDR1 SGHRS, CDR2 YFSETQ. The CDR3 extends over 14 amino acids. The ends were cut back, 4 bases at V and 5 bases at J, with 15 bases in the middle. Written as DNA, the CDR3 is TGCGCCAGCAGCCCGGTCGGGGTTGGGGAGACCCAGTACTTC. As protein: CASSPVGVGETQYF.

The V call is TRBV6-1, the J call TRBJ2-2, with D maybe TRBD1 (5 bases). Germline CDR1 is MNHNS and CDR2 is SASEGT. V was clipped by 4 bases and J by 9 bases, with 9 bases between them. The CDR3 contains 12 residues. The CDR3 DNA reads TGTGCCAGCAGTGGACCAGGGAGGGAGCTGTTTTTT. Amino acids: CASSGPGRELFF.

CDR3 bases: TGTGCCAGCAGCTTAGGGTACGGGGCAGATACGCAGTATTTT. Its translation: CASSLGYGADTQYF. V gene TRBV7-2 combines with J gene TRBJ2-3; tentatively, D is TRBD2 (5 bases). With 1 base removed from V and 4 bases from J, the gap between germline ends came to 9 bases. This CDR3 region has 14 residues. Germline V gene lookup returns CDR1 SGHTA and CDR2 FQGNSA.

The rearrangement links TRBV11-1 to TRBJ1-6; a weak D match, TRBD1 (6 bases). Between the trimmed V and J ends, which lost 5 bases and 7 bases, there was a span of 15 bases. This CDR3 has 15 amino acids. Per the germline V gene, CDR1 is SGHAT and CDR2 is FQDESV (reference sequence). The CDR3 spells CASSNGQGLNSPLHF. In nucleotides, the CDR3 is TGTGCCAGCAGCAACGGCCAGGGGTTAAATTCACCCCTCCACTTT.